These 30 T cell receptor beta chains came from one sample sequenced in a study of graft-versus-host responses after intestinal transplantation. Sequencing used immunoSEQ multiplex PCR; TCRdb keeps in-frame clones, though not all of them. Of roughly 90,000 clones in the sample, approximately 90% were seen once. Antigen specificity for these receptors is unknown. Sample: unstimulated CD4+ T cells sorted from spleen or lymph node cells, taken before transplant. The receptors derive from a human donor who was the organ donor for an intestinal transplant.

The J gene is TRBJ2-3, the V gene TRBV7-3; possible D gene TRBD1, 6 bases. Trimming removed 1 base at V and 2 bases at J, with 19 bases between. Germline CDR1 and CDR2: SGHTA and FQGTGA. The CDR3 has 18 amino acids. This CDR3 is CASSLRANRDTPTDTQYF. CDR3 DNA: TGTGCCAGCAGCTTAAGGGCAAACCGGGACACACCCACAGATACGCAGTATTTT.

The rearrangement uses TRBV28 and TRBJ1-1; D gene ambiguous. Between the trimmed V and J ends, which lost 5 bases and 11 bases, there was a span of 9 bases. CDR1 is MDHEN and CDR2 is SYDVKM in the germline V gene. The CDR3 is 10 amino acids. The CDR3 loop reads CASSAAWAFF. DNA for the CDR3: TGTGCCAGCAGTGCGGCGTGGGCTTTCTTT.

The genes are TRBV18 and TRBJ2-5; TRBD2 matches 9 bases. V gave up 3 bases and J gave up 2 bases; unmatched junction bases: 7. Per the germline V gene, CDR1 is KGHSH and CDR2 is LQKENI. This CDR3 region has 16 residues. Here the CDR3 reads CASSPSRSGGQETQYF. Written as DNA, the CDR3 is TGTGCCAGCTCACCGTCCCGTAGCGGGGGACAAGAGACCCAGTACTTC.

In this sample, this clone turned up once. The chain couples TRBV7-8 to TRBJ2-7; TRBD1 matches at 11 bases. CDR1 and CDR2 (germline): SGHVS, FQNEAQ. There are 15 residues in the CDR3. V shed 10 bases and J 3 bases; nucleotides not matched to a gene: 11. CDR3 sequence: CATSRDRGFGYEQYF. The CDR3 DNA reads TGTGCCACGTCCCGGGACAGGGGGTTCGGCTACGAGCAGTACTTC.

The chain recombines TRBV27 with TRBJ2-1; perhaps TRBD2 as D (6 bases). The CDR3 is made up of 15 amino acids. CDR1 MNHEY and CDR2 SMNVEV come from the germline V gene (reference sequence). The ends were cut back, 5 bases at V and 2 bases at J, with 13 bases in the middle. Written as DNA, the CDR3 is TGTGCCAGCAGTCAACGACTAGTTCCCTACAATGAGCAGTTCTTC. This gives the protein CASSQRLVPYNEQFF.

The chain couples TRBV29-1 to TRBJ2-1; D might be TRBD2 (6 bases). Between the trimmed V and J ends, which lost 4 bases and 1 base, there was a span of 11 bases. The CDR3 loop spans 14 amino acids. From germline, CDR1 is SQVTM and CDR2 ANQGSEA. The CDR3 nucleotides read TGCAGCGTTGTGGCTAGCGTATCCTACAATGAGCAGTTCTTC. Its translation is CSVVASVSYNEQFF.

This chain connects TRBV15 to TRBJ2-5; D unclear. The germline V and J ends were trimmed by 1 base and 2 bases, with 8 bases remaining between them. This CDR3 has 14 residues. Per germline, CDR1 LNHNV and CDR2 YYDKDF (reference sequence). The CDR3 loop is CATSRVSVQETQYF. The CDR3 DNA follows: TGTGCCACCAGCAGAGTGAGCGTTCAAGAGACCCAGTACTTC.

Only one count was recorded for this clone. The chain joins TRBV5-1 to TRBJ1-4, with TRBD1 identical over 7 bases. This CDR3 region has 14 residues. Looked up from germline, CDR1 is SGHRS and CDR2 is YFSETQ. With 4 bases clipped from V and 5 bases from J, the junction kept 5 bases outside the gene matches. As DNA, the CDR3 is TGCGCCAGCAGCCTGGGACAGCTCAATGAAAAACTGTTTTTT. Protein product: CASSLGQLNEKLFF.

V is TRBV5-6 and J is TRBJ1-6; no clear D gene. Germline CDR1 reads SGHDT; CDR2 reads YYEEEE. Trimming cost V 3 bases and J 10 bases, with 17 bases left between them. The CDR3 loop spans 15 amino acids. The chain's CDR3 is CASSSPAGSGSPLHF. In DNA, the CDR3 is TGTGCCAGCAGCTCACCGGCGGGAAGCGGGTCACCCCTCCACTTT.

V is TRBV2 and J is TRBJ2-7; a weak D match, TRBD1 (6 bases). Trimming shortened V by 4 bases and J by 5 bases, and 12 bases separated the two germline ends. This CDR3 is 13 amino acids long. Germline CDR1 is SNHLY and CDR2 is FYNNEI. The CDR3 spells CASSVQGTHEQYF. As DNA, the CDR3 is TGTGCCAGCAGTGTACAGGGCACCCACGAGCAGTACTTC.

The chain carries TRBV27 and TRBJ2-7; perhaps TRBD2 as D (6 bases). The V end was cut by 5 bases, the J end by 1 base, with 15 bases between. This CDR3 comprises 15 residues. Germline loops: CDR1 MNHEY, CDR2 SMNVEV (reference sequence). CDR3 bases: TGTGCCAGCAGTCCTCGGGAGCAGTGGTCCTACGAGCAGTACTTC. This codes for CASSPREQWSYEQYF.

V is TRBV19 and J is TRBJ2-1, with 9 bases matching TRBD2. From germline, CDR1 is LNHDA and CDR2 SQIVND (reference sequence). The CDR3 is 15 residues long. Trimming removed 5 bases from V and 4 bases from J; junction bases left unmatched: 6. The CDR3 spells CASSPSGGWYNEQFF. The CDR3, as DNA: TGTGCCAGTAGTCCCAGCGGGGGGTGGTACAATGAGCAGTTCTTC.

This sequence joins TRBV5-5 and TRBJ2-1; 7 bases are shared with TRBD2. The ends lost 2 bases at V and 1 base at J; junction bases unmatched: 3. This CDR3 contains 15 residues. Germline CDR1 and CDR2: SGHKS and YYEKEE (reference sequence). CDR3 coding DNA: TGTGCCAGCAGCTTTAACGGGGGGTCCTACAATGAGCAGTTCTTC. Translation gives CASSFNGGSYNEQFF.

This chain links TRBV5-6 with TRBJ2-3; TRBD2 agrees at 7 bases. This CDR3 is 14 amino acids long. Germline CDR1 reads SGHDT; CDR2 reads YYEEEE. The junction had 2 bases not matched to a gene; V was cut back by 0 bases and J by 4 bases. CDR3 DNA sequence: TGTGCCAGCAGCTTGGAACGGGGGGCAGATACGCAGTATTTT. Translating gives CASSLERGADTQYF.

The rearrangement joins TRBV21-1 to TRBJ2-7; the table gives TRBD2 as D, unverified against the DNA. TRBV21-1 is a pseudogene. This CDR3 is 15 amino acids long. The CDR3 nucleotides are TGTGCCAGCAGCAAGGAGACCCCCCGTCTATGCGAGCAGTACTTC. It yields the protein CASSKETPRLCEQYF.

V gene TRBV5-6 combines with J gene TRBJ1-2; D not certain. Between the trimmed V and J ends, which lost 4 bases and 2 bases, there was a span of 3 bases. CDR1 SGHDT and CDR2 YYEEEE come from the germline V gene. This CDR3 has 11 amino acids. CDR3 DNA sequence: TGTGCCAGCAGCCTAAACTATGGCTACACCTTC. It codes for CASSLNYGYTF.

The chain links TRBV2 to TRBJ1-4, with D possibly TRBD1 on 6 matching bases. This CDR3 comprises 14 residues. Trimming shortened V by 6 bases and J by 10 bases, and 18 bases separated the two germline ends. Looked up from germline, CDR1 is SNHLY and CDR2 is FYNNEI. In DNA form, the CDR3 reads TGTGCCAGCAGGCGGAACCGGGACAATTTAAAACTGTTTTTT. The encoded protein is CASRRNRDNLKLFF. Full variable domain (missing parts from reference TRBV2 and TRBJ1-4): EPEVTQTPSHQVTQMGQEVILRCVPISNHLYFYWYRQILGQKVEFLVSFYNNEISEKSEIFDDQFSVERPDGSNFTLKIRSTKLEDSAMYFCASRRNRDNLKLFFGSGTQLSVL.

The V and J genes are TRBV2 and TRBJ2-5; TRBD2 agrees at 11 bases. Germline loops: CDR1 SNHLY, CDR2 FYNNEI. Germline trimming cut 0 bases from V and 5 bases from J; bases unmatched to any gene: 14. The CDR3 runs 19 residues. CDR3 DNA: TGTGCCAGCAGTGAAGCGGGCACTAGCGGGGGTGGACCAACGGAGACCCAGTACTTC. Protein product: CASSEAGTSGGGPTETQYF.

CDR3 in amino acids: CASSLLPSGNYEQYF. Written as DNA, the CDR3 is TGTGCCAGCAGTTTATTGCCTAGCGGGAACTACGAGCAGTACTTC. The chain is built from TRBV27 and TRBJ2-7, with TRBD2 matching 9 bases. V lost 1 base, J lost 3 bases, and 4 bases stayed unmatched. Germline V lookup: CDR1 MNHEY, CDR2 SMNVEV (reference sequence). CDR3 length: 15 amino acids.

The J gene is TRBJ2-7, the V gene TRBV6-5; 9 bases map to TRBD2. Germline V lookup: CDR1 MNHEY, CDR2 SVGAGI. The length of the CDR3 is 13 residues. After removal of 6 bases from V and 4 bases from J, the junction contained 4 bases not matched to a gene. CDR3 sequence: CASSAGGRYEQYF. In DNA form, the CDR3 reads TGTGCCAGCAGCGCGGGGGGGAGGTACGAGCAGTACTTC.

The V and J genes are TRBV28 and TRBJ2-5; 10 positions match TRBD2. Germline CDR1 reads MDHEN; CDR2 reads SYDVKM. With V trimmed by 6 bases and J by 5 bases, 24 bases remained unmatched. CDR3 size: 20 residues. CDR3 nucleotide sequence: TGTGCCAGCAGCGTAAATGCGCCTAGCGGGGGCCCTGGGAGGAGGGAGACCCAGTACTTC. The encoded protein is CASSVNAPSGGPGRRETQYF.

The V gene is TRBV30, the J gene TRBJ2-5, with D maybe TRBD2 (7 bases). The CDR3 extends over 16 amino acids. Germline lookup yields CDR1 GTSNPN and CDR2 SVGIG (reference sequence). Trimming cost V 4 bases and J 5 bases, with 23 bases left between them. CDR3 sequence: CAWKEGGARMGETQYF. In DNA form, the CDR3 reads TGTGCCTGGAAGGAGGGGGGGGCTAGAATGGGGGAGACCCAGTACTTC.

This sequence joins TRBV4-2 and TRBJ2-1; D not resolved. Germline V gene lookup returns CDR1 LGHNA and CDR2 YNFKEQ. The V and J ends lost 1 base and 0 bases respectively, with 4 bases between them. The CDR3 covers 14 residues. The CDR3 bases are TGTGCCAGCAGCCAAGCGAGCTCCTACAATGAGCAGTTCTTC. Translating it yields CASSQASSYNEQFF.

The chain carries TRBV5-1 and TRBJ2-1; 8 bases fit TRBD2. The CDR3 sequence is 15 residues long. Germline V gene sequence: CDR1 SGHRS, CDR2 YFSETQ. Losses at the gene ends were 3 bases for V and 5 bases for J; bases not matched to a gene: 7. The CDR3, as DNA: TGCGCCAGCAGCTGGGAAACTAGCGGTCACAATGAGCAGTTCTTC. It specifies CASSWETSGHNEQFF.

The chain is built from TRBV28 and TRBJ2-5, with 7 bases aligning to TRBD1. Looked up from germline, CDR1 is MDHEN and CDR2 is SYDVKM. V shed 5 bases and J 2 bases; nucleotides not matched to a gene: 5. The CDR3 is 14 amino acids. CDR3 bases: TGTGCCAGCAGTGCGGACAGGATTCAAGAGACCCAGTACTTC. Protein product: CASSADRIQETQYF.

CDR3 region: CSAGPAGGDTDTQYF. The CDR3 nucleotides are TGCAGCGCCGGACCAGCGGGAGGCGACACAGATACGCAGTATTTT. The chain combines TRBV29-1 with TRBJ2-3, with 9 bases identical to TRBD2. CDR1 and CDR2 from the germline V gene are SQVTM and ANQGSEA. Losses at the gene ends were 7 bases for V and 2 bases for J; bases not matched to a gene: 10. The CDR3 is made up of 15 amino acids.

The gene calls are TRBV28 and TRBJ2-7; the D gene is possibly TRBD1 (6 bases). The CDR3 loop spans 15 amino acids. The ends were cut back, 6 bases at V and 0 bases at J, with 15 bases in the middle. Germline CDR1 and CDR2: MDHEN and SYDVKM. The CDR3 DNA reads as TGTGCCAGCAGGAAGAACAGGGTTAGCTCCTACGAGCAGTACTTC. This encodes CASRKNRVSSYEQYF.

This chain uses TRBV27 with TRBJ1-5; 7 positions agree with TRBD1. V gave up 0 bases and J gave up 4 bases; unmatched junction bases: 3. This CDR3 has 15 residues. The germline gives CDR1 MNHEY, CDR2 SMNVEV (reference sequence). DNA of the CDR3: TGTGCCAGCAGTTTATCGGGACAGATAAATCAGCCCCAGCATTTT. This translates into CASSLSGQINQPQHF.

This chain links TRBV5-1 with TRBJ2-5, with 11 bases matching TRBD2. The ends lost 4 bases at V and 1 base at J; junction bases unmatched: 6. Germline V gene data show CDR1 as SGHRS and CDR2 as YFSETQ. The CDR3 length is 16 residues. CDR3 amino acids: CASSATSGRAQETQYF. In nucleotides, the CDR3 is TGCGCCAGCAGCGCTACTAGCGGGAGAGCCCAAGAGACCCAGTACTTC.

A note on this clone: This specimen includes other DNA sequences encoding the same CDR3. This rearrangement joins TRBV4-1 to TRBJ2-3, with D possibly being TRBD2 (5 bases). CDR1 and CDR2 (germline): MGHRA, YSYEKL. The CDR3 length is 14 residues. V was clipped by 0 bases and J by 6 bases, with 10 bases between them. CDR3 nucleotides: TGCGCCAGCAGCCAAGAAGGTCAGCGGGATACGCAGTATTTT. It translates to CASSQEGQRDTQYF.